The 5 T cell receptor beta chains below come from one sample, sequenced in a study of cytotoxic CD8 clonotypes in ibrutinib-treated CLL. Generated by immunoSEQ multiplex PCR, the TCRdb table keeps only in-frame clones and is missing some. The table includes about 63,000 clones, 71% detected once. The starting material was PBMCs, obtained after 12 months of ibrutinib treatment. The source of these receptors is a human donor with chronic lymphocytic leukemia.

A single count supports this clone. The J gene is TRBJ1-1, the V gene TRBV5-4; 11 positions match TRBD1. The V segment lost 2 bases and the J segment 6 bases; nucleotides outside the gene matches: 6. Germline CDR1 SGHNT, CDR2 YYREEE (reference sequence). CDR3 length: 15 residues. As DNA, the CDR3 is TGTGCCAGCAGCTTAGGACAGGGGGCAGGCGCTGAAGCTTTCTTT. Its translation: CASSLGQGAGAEAFF. Full variable domain (missing parts from reference TRBV5-4 and TRBJ1-1): ETGVTQSPTHLIKTRGQQVTLRCSSQSGHNTVSWYQQALGQGPQFIFQYYREEENGRGNFPPRFSGLQFPNYSSELNVNALELDDSALYLCASSLGQGAGAEAFFGQGTRLTVV.

The rearrangement joins TRBV6-1 to TRBJ2-1; tentatively, D is TRBD1 or TRBD2 (5 bases each). CDR3 size: 15 residues. Germline loops: CDR1 MNHNS, CDR2 SASEGT. Between the trimmed V and J ends, which lost 7 bases and 0 bases, there was a span of 13 bases. CDR3 nucleotide sequence: TGTGCCAGCATCTGGGACGGAACCTCCTACAATGAGCAGTTCTTC. Its translation is CASIWDGTSYNEQFF.

The chain couples TRBV28 to TRBJ1-5; D remains unclear. V lost 3 bases, J lost 7 bases, and 4 bases lay in between. CDR1 and CDR2 from the germline V gene are MDHEN and SYDVKM. This CDR3 spans 11 amino acids. The CDR3 nucleotides are TGTGCCAGCAGTTTTACCCAGCCCCAGCATTTT. Its protein product is CASSFTQPQHF.

The V and J genes are TRBV4-2 and TRBJ2-7; tentatively, D is TRBD2 (6 bases). Per germline, CDR1 LGHNA and CDR2 YNFKEQ. The V end was cut by 0 bases, the J end by 4 bases, with 25 bases between. The CDR3 runs to 19 residues. CDR3 sequence (DNA): TGTGCCAGCAGCCAAGAAGTGGGGGGACCCTCTGCGTTTCTTTACGAGCAGTACTTC. Protein sequence: CASSQEVGGPSAFLYEQYF.

The chain is built from TRBV4-3 and TRBJ2-7; TRBD2 agrees at 9 bases. Germline loops: CDR1 LGHNA, CDR2 YSLEER. V trimming: 3 bases; J trimming: 3 bases; junction bases outside the gene matches: 15. The CDR3 has 18 amino acids. The CDR3 protein is CASSQLRPSGTLIYEQYF. In nucleotides, the CDR3 is TGCGCCAGCAGCCAGCTGCGGCCTAGCGGGACATTAATCTACGAGCAGTACTTC.